These T cell receptor beta chains were read from a single sample in a study of technical replicates of blood from several donors. This table comes from immunoSEQ multiplex PCR, and its TCRdb copy is limited to in-frame clones, with some not included. The table lists under 75,000 clones, roughly 92% of them singletons. Sequencing was performed on PBMCs. The receptors here all came from a human donor in good health. Some clones in this sample may be carry-over from other donors' samples. CDR3s include the opening cysteine and the closing phenylalanine or tryptophan. Fields, in order: clone size, D gene, CDR3 length, J gene, V gene, CDR3 protein, CDR3 DNA. The D gene is left open where the match is weak. Clone size, where shown, is once, few, many, or a class for clones that have expanded.

abundance: .
d_gene: .
len: 15
j_gene: TRBJ2-1
v_gene: TRBV2
CDR3aa: CASSDPLSSYNEQFF
CDR3nt: TGTGCCAGCAGTGATCCCCTGAGCTCCTACAATGAGCAGTTCTTC

abundance: .
d_gene: .
len: 15
j_gene: TRBJ2-1
v_gene: TRBV5-6
CDR3aa: CASSAIRVEISEQFF
CDR3nt: TGTGCCAGCAGCGCGATCCGGGTGGAGATAAGTGAGCAGTTCTTC

abundance: .
d_gene: TRBD1
len: 13
j_gene: TRBJ1-1
v_gene: TRBV30
CDR3aa: CAWSKDRDTEAFF
CDR3nt: TGTGCCTGGAGTAAAGACAGGGACACTGAAGCTTTCTTT

abundance: once
d_gene: .
len: 15
j_gene: TRBJ2-7
v_gene: TRBV21-1
CDR3aa: CASSKDGTSYYEQYF
CDR3nt: TGTGCCAGCAGCAAAGATGGGACTAGCTACTACGAGCAGTACTTC

abundance: .
d_gene: TRBD1
len: 13
j_gene: TRBJ2-1
v_gene: TRBV5-1
CDR3aa: CASSRQGDNEQFF
CDR3nt: TGCGCCAGCAGCCGCCAGGGGGACAATGAGCAGTTCTTC

abundance: .
d_gene: TRBD2
len: 16
j_gene: TRBJ2-3
v_gene: TRBV5-1
CDR3aa: CASSLDGGGAGDTQYF
CDR3nt: TGCGCCAGCAGCTTGGACGGCGGGGGGGCAGGAGATACGCAGTATTTT

abundance: .
d_gene: TRBD1
len: 15
j_gene: TRBJ2-2
v_gene: TRBV6-5
CDR3aa: CASSQQGALAGELFF
CDR3nt: TGTGCCAGCAGTCAACAGGGGGCTTTGGCCGGGGAGCTGTTTTTT

abundance: once
d_gene: TRBD2
len: 16
j_gene: TRBJ2-3
v_gene: TRBV5-1
CDR3aa: CASSKLAGGVSDTQYF
CDR3nt: TGCGCCAGCAGTAAACTAGCGGGGGGGGTGTCAGATACGCAGTATTTT

abundance: .
d_gene: TRBD1
len: 16
j_gene: TRBJ1-2
v_gene: TRBV2
CDR3aa: CASSEFFPDRGHGYTF
CDR3nt: TGTGCCAGCAGTGAATTCTTCCCCGACAGGGGTCATGGCTACACCTTC

abundance: .
d_gene: .
len: 15
j_gene: TRBJ1-2
v_gene: TRBV6-6
CDR3aa: CASRTPGQRNYGYTF
CDR3nt: TGTGCCAGCAGGACCCCGGGACAAAGAAACTATGGCTACACCTTC

abundance: .
d_gene: TRBD1
len: 15
j_gene: TRBJ2-3
v_gene: TRBV6-1
CDR3aa: CASSDGTALTDTQYF
CDR3nt: TGTGCCAGCAGTGACGGGACAGCACTCACAGATACGCAGTATTTT

abundance: once
d_gene: .
len: 14
j_gene: TRBJ2-5
v_gene: TRBV19
CDR3aa: CASSIVQGQETQYF
CDR3nt: TGTGCCAGTAGTATAGTTCAGGGGCAGGAGACCCAGTACTTC

abundance: .
d_gene: TRBD1
len: 19
j_gene: TRBJ2-6
v_gene: TRBV7-9
CDR3aa: CASSSYLSGTGYGANVLTF
CDR3nt: TGTGCCAGCAGCTCCTACCTATCCGGGACAGGGTACGGGGCCAACGTCCTGACTTTC

abundance: once
d_gene: .
len: 16
j_gene: TRBJ2-2
v_gene: TRBV5-1
CDR3aa: CASSRTGVTNTGELFF
CDR3nt: TGCGCCAGCAGCCGGACGGGGGTCACGAACACCGGGGAGCTGTTTTTT

abundance: .
d_gene: TRBD1
len: 15
j_gene: TRBJ1-2
v_gene: TRBV6-1
CDR3aa: CASRPGGTGEYGYTF
CDR3nt: TGTGCCAGCAGACCCGGTGGGACAGGGGAATATGGCTACACCTTC

abundance: .
d_gene: .
len: 13
j_gene: TRBJ2-3
v_gene: TRBV29-1
CDR3aa: CSVEEGSTDTQYF
CDR3nt: TGCAGCGTTGAGGAGGGGAGCACAGATACGCAGTATTTT

abundance: .
d_gene: .
len: 15
j_gene: TRBJ1-4
v_gene: TRBV7-2
CDR3aa: CASSTGQLGGEKLFF
CDR3nt: TGTGCCAGCAGCACAGGACAGCTTGGGGGTGAAAAACTGTTTTTT